One T cell receptor beta chain is described in this entry. Other nucleotide sequences from this sample produce the same CDR3. The sample is drawn from a study of blood T cell repertoires in COVID-19. The protocol was immunoSEQ multiplex PCR, while the TCRdb copy is restricted to in-frame clones and leaves out a portion. This sample has roughly 81,000 clones, with over 80% found just once. Germline loops: CDR1 KGHSH, CDR2 LQKENI. The CDR3 runs 13 residues. V was clipped by 2 bases and J by 2 bases, with 6 bases between them. V is TRBV18 and J is TRBJ2-5; no clear D gene. This receptor was taken from a woman in her 70s with acute or convalescent COVID-19. Sample: peripheral blood. The CDR3 reads CASSPSRQETQYF. Here the CDR3 DNA reads TGTGCCAGCTCACCATCTCGTCAAGAGACCCAGTACTTC.